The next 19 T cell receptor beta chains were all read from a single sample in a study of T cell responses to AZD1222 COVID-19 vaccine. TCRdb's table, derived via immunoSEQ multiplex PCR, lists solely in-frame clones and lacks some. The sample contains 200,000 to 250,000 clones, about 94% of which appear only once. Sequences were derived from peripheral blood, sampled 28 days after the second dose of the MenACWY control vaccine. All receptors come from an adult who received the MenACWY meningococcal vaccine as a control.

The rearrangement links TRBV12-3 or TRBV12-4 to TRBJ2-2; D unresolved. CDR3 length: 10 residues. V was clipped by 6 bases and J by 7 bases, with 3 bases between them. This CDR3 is CASRGGELFF. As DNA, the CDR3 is TGTGCCAGCAGGGGCGGGGAGCTGTTTTTT.

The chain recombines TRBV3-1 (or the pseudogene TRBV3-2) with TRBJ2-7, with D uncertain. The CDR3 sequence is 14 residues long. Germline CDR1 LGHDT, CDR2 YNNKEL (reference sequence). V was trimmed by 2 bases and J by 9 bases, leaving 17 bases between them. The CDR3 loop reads CASSQQTGPMTQYF. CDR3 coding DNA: TGTGCCAGCAGCCAACAAACCGGGCCCATGACGCAGTACTTC.

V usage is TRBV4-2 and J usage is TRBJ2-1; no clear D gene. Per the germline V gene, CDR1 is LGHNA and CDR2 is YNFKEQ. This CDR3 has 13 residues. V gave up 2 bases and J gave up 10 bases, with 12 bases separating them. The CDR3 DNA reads TGTGCCAGCAGCCAATCGTCGGTTAGCGAGCAGTTCTTC. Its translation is CASSQSSVSEQFF.

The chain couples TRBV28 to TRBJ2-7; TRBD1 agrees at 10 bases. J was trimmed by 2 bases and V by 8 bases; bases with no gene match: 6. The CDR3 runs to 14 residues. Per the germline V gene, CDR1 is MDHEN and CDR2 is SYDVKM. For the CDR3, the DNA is TGTGCCAGCTGGTTCGGACAGGGGGCCTACGAGCAGTACTTC. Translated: CASWFGQGAYEQYF.

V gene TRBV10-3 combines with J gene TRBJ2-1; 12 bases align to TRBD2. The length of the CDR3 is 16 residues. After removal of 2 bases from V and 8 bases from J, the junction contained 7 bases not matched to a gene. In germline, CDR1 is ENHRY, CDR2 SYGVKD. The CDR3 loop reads CAISEPSLAGGDEQFF. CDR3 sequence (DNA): TGTGCCATCAGTGAGCCCTCACTAGCGGGGGGAGATGAGCAGTTCTTC.

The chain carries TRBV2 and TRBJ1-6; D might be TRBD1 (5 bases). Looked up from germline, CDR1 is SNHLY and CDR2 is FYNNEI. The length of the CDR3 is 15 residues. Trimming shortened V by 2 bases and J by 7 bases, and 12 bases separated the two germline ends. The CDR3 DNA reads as TGTGCCAGCAGTGAACAGGGATATCAGAATTCACCCCTCCACTTT. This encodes CASSEQGYQNSPLHF.

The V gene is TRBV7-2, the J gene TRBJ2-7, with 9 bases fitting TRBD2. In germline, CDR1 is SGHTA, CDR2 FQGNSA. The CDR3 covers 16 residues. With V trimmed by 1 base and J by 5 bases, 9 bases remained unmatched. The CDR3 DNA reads TGTGCCAGCAGCTTAGTCGGGACTAGCAATCAGAACGAGCAGTACTTC. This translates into CASSLVGTSNQNEQYF.

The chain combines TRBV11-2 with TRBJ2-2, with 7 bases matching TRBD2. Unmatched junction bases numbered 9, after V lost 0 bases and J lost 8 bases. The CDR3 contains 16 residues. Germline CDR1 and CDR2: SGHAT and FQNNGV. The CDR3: CASSLEGGRVVGELFF. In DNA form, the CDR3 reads TGTGCCAGCAGCTTAGAGGGAGGGCGAGTGGTTGGGGAGCTGTTTTTT.

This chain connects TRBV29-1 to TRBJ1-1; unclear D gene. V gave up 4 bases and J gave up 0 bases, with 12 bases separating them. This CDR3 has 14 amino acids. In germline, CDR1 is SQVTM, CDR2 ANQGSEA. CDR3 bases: TGCAGCGTTGCCCCGGACGGATTGAACACTGAAGCTTTCTTT. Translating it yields CSVAPDGLNTEAFF.

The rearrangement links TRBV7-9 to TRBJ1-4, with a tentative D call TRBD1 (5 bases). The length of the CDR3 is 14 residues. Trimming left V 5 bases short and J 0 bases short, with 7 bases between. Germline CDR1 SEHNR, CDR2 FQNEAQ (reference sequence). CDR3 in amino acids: CASSPDTTNEKLFF. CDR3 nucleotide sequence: TGTGCCAGCAGCCCGGACACAACTAATGAAAAACTGTTTTTT.

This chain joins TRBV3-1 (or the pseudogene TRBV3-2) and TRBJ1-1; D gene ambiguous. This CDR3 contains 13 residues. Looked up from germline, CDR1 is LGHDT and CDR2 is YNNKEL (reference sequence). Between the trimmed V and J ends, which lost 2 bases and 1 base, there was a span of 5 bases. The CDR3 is CASSQRENTEAFF. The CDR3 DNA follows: TGTGCCAGCAGCCAACGGGAGAACACTGAAGCTTTCTTT.

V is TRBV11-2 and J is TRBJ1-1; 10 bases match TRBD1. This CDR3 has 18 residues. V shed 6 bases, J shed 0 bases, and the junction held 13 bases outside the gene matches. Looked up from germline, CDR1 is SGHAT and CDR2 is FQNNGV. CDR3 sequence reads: CASRGTGVDYVMNTEAFF. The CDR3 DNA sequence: TGTGCCAGCAGGGGGACAGGGGTGGACTATGTCATGAACACTGAAGCTTTCTTT.

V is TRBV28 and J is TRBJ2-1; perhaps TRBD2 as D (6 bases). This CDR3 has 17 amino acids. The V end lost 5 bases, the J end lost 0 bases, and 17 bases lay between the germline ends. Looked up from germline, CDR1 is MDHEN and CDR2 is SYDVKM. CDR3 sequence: CASSAPPRESSYNEQFF. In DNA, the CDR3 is TGTGCCAGCAGTGCCCCCCCTCGGGAGAGCTCCTACAATGAGCAGTTCTTC.

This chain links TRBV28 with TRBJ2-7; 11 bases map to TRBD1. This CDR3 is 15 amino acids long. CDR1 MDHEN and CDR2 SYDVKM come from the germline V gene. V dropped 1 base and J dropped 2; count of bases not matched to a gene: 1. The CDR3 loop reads CASSLSGQGAYEQYF. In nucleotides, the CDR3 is TGTGCCAGCAGTTTATCGGGACAGGGGGCCTACGAGCAGTACTTC. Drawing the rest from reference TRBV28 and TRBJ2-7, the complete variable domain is DVKVTQSSRYLVKRTGEKVFLECVQDMDHENMFWYRQDPGLGLRLIYFSYDVKMKEKGDIPEGYSVSREKKERFSLILESASTNQTSMYLCASSLSGQGAYEQYFGPGTRLTVT.

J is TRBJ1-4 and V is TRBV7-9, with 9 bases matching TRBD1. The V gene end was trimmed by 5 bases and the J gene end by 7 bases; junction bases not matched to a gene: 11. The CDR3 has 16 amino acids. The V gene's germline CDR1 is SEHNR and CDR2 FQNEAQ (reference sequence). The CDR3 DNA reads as TGTGCCAGCAGCCTGGTAGACGACAGGGGGAGTGAAAAACTGTTTTTT. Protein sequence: CASSLVDDRGSEKLFF.

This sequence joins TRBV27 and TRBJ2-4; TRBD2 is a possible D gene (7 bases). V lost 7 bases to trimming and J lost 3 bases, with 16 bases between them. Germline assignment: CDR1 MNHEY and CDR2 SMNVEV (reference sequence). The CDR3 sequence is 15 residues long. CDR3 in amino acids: CASKGGALNKNIQYF. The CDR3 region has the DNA TGTGCCAGCAAAGGGGGGGCACTGAACAAAAACATTCAGTACTTC.

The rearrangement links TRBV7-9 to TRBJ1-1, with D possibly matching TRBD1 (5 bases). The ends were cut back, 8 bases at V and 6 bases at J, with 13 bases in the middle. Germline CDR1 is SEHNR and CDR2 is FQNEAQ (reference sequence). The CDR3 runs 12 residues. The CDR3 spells CASGEGIAEAFF. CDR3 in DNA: TGTGCCAGCGGAGAGGGGATCGCTGAAGCTTTCTTT.

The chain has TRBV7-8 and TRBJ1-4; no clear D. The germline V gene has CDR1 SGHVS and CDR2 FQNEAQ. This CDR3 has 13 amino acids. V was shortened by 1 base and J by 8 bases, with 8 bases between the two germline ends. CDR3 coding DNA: TGTGCCAGCAGCTTAGACACTGGGGAAAAACTGTTTTTT. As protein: CASSLDTGEKLFF.

The CDR3 sequence: CASRTGNNSPLHF. CDR3 bases: TGTGCCAGCCGGACAGGGAATAATTCACCCCTCCACTTT. V usage is TRBV28 and J usage is TRBJ1-6; 8 bases line up with TRBD1. This CDR3 contains 13 residues. Trimming at V came to 8 bases and at J to 5 bases, leaving 2 bases not matched to a gene. In germline, CDR1 is MDHEN, CDR2 SYDVKM.